This T cell receptor beta chain emerged from a study of CXCR3-negative and CXCR3-positive naive CD8 T cells. The wider study: Roughly 1.5 +/- 0.3 million TRB reads came from each library, giving about 150 million in total.

Of note for this clonotype: Its antigen remains unidentified.

All TRB cDNA libraries came from 5' RACE performed with UMI labels. TCRdb re-called the 5' RACE reads, yielding one record per CDR3 amino acid sequence without DNA. This repertoire includes 45,000 to 55,000 distinct CDR3 sequences. Whole-study results and caveats: Diversity was high in both naive subsets and much lower in memory cells. TRBV-TRBJ usage was similar across naive CXCR3 subsets but distinct in memory cells.

Sorts that each held roughly 300,000 cells were run in triplicate for every CD8+ T cell subset. The CDR3 sequence is 17 residues long. In germline, CDR1 is DFQATT, CDR2 SNEGSKA (reference sequence). The chain uses TRBV20-1 and TRBJ2-7; no DNA is available, so the TRBD2 call from TCRdb remains unchecked. The sequencing input was memory CD8+ T cells from blood. The receptor's source is a human donor in good health. Some clones in this sample may be carry-over from other donors' samples. The CDR3 protein is CSAPGPGLAGVAVEQYF.